This T cell receptor (beta chain) was observed in a study of blood T cell repertoires in COVID-19. Generated by immunoSEQ multiplex PCR, the TCRdb table keeps only in-frame clones and is missing some. Of 130,000 to 150,000 clones listed, approximately 87% are singletons. The CDR3 length is 12 residues. The germline V and J ends were trimmed by 2 bases and 5 bases, with 6 bases remaining between them. Germline CDR1 SGHDT, CDR2 YYEEEE. The chain is built from TRBV5-6 and TRBJ2-3; possible D gene TRBD1, 6 bases. The TCR comes from a woman younger than 45 with acute COVID-19. The sequenced material came from PBMCs or T cells enriched from blood (not recorded which). The CDR3 loop is CASSLQGDTQYF. The CDR3 region has the DNA TGTGCCAGCAGCTTACAGGGAGATACGCAGTATTTT.